Listed here are 11 T cell receptor beta chains from one sample, sequenced in a study of spatial heterogeneity in lung cancer. Each CDR3 protein gets one entry after TCRdb re-called the 5' RACE reads with MiXCR. The table lists about 6,900 distinct CDR3 sequences, around 3.7% of them singletons. Time point described: sample taken at primary tumor resection. Unsorted whole RNA of tumor, nontumor lung or frozen PBMC was sequenced. Sample: normal lung tissue next to the tumor, taken at surgery. The receptors stem from a female donor with early-stage non-small cell lung cancer.

This clonotype has a count of ten or more. This beta chain appears as a stray read in a library generated for alpha chains; its size is not informative. This chain's CDR3 is CASSLSSGNYEQYF. CDR3 DNA: TGTGCCAGCAGCTTATCCTCAGGAAACTACGAGCAGTACTTC. This chain joins TRBV7-2 and TRBJ2-7, with no clear D. The germline V gene encodes CDR1 SGHTA and CDR2 FQGNSA. Trimming pared 2 bases from V and 3 bases from J, leaving 11 bases between. The CDR3 extends over 14 amino acids.

This clonotype was picked up many times. Because this beta chain is a stray read in a library intended to capture alpha chains, its abundance should not be given much weight. The V and J genes are TRBV10-3 and TRBJ1-2; 8 nucleotides match TRBD1. Germline V lookup: CDR1 ENHRY, CDR2 SYGVKD. CDR3 length equals 16 residues. J was trimmed by 4 bases and V by 10 bases; bases with no gene match: 17. CDR3: CATAGGTGHNFYGYTF. In DNA form, the CDR3 reads TGTGCCACAGCAGGCGGGACAGGTCATAACTTCTATGGCTACACCTTC.

In regard to this clonotype: Since the library was made to target alpha chains, this beta chain is a stray read and its abundance is not meaningful. The chain carries TRBV4-3 and TRBJ1-2; 9 bases agree with TRBD1. V dropped 1 base and J dropped 4; count of bases not matched to a gene: 10. Germline CDR1 reads LGHNA; CDR2 reads YSLEER. CDR3 size: 17 residues. CDR3 nucleotides: TGCGCCAGCAGCCAAGGGGTGCCGGGACAGGGCCTCTATGGCTACACCTTC. This translates into CASSQGVPGQGLYGYTF.

Note on this clonotype: Because the library targeted alpha chains, this beta chain is an off-target read whose size means little. J is TRBJ2-1 and V is TRBV7-2; D is possibly TRBD1 (6 bases). In germline, CDR1 is SGHTA, CDR2 FQGNSA. CDR3 size: 16 residues. Trimming removed 2 bases from V and 4 bases from J, with 15 bases in between. The CDR3 protein is CASSLSGDATYNEQFF. DNA of the CDR3: TGTGCCAGCAGCTTATCAGGGGACGCCACTTACAATGAGCAGTTCTTC.

This clonotype was picked up a small number of times. One end of the junction varies from germline; a read error may be responsible. The size of this beta chain means little, since it is a stray read in a library made for alpha chains. The CDR3 here is CASSIAGGGDTQYF. The CDR3 DNA sequence: TGTGCCAGCAGTATAGCGGGGGGCGGAGATACGCAGTATTTT. The chain combines TRBV12-3 or TRBV12-4 with TRBJ2-3; TRBD2 matches 10 bases. This CDR3 has 14 residues.

This clonotype was counted at least ten times. This beta chain is an off-target read within a library intended for alpha chains, so its frequency means little. V gene TRBV28 combines with J gene TRBJ2-3; D gene ambiguous. CDR1 and CDR2 (germline): MDHEN, SYDVKM. V was cut by 3 bases and J by 1 base, with 11 bases left in between. This CDR3 comprises 15 residues. The CDR3 reads CASSFSRSGTDTQYF. The CDR3 nucleotides read TGTGCCAGCAGTTTTTCCCGAAGCGGCACAGATACGCAGTATTTT.

There are many counts of this clonotype. Little can be read into the size of this beta chain, an off-target read in a library designed for alpha chains. The chain combines TRBV12-3 or TRBV12-4 with TRBJ2-7, with 7 nucleotides matching TRBD1. This CDR3 has 14 residues. With V trimmed by 6 bases and J by 5 bases, 10 bases remained unmatched. CDR3 DNA: TGTGCCAGCAGCAGCCGACAGGGTTCCGACGAGCAGTACTTC. Its protein is CASSSRQGSDEQYF.

This clonotype was recorded many times. Being off target in a library aimed at alpha chains, this beta chain has a size of little meaning. This chain connects TRBV7-2 to TRBJ1-1, with 10 positions matching TRBD1. V was pared by 3 bases and J by 7 bases, with 8 bases of the junction left unmatched. Germline CDR1 is SGHTA and CDR2 is FQGNSA. This CDR3 spans 15 amino acids. The CDR3 sequence is CASSLTGGAYDEAFF. Written as DNA, the CDR3 is TGTGCCAGCAGCTTGACAGGGGGCGCATATGATGAAGCTTTCTTT.

This clonotype qualifies as medium-sized. The size of this beta chain means little, since it is a stray read in a library made for alpha chains. Here the CDR3 DNA reads TGCAGCGGGGGACTAGCCCCGGGGGAGACCCAGTACTTC. Protein sequence: CSGGLAPGETQYF. The genes are TRBV29-1 and TRBJ2-5; 9 positions agree with TRBD2. Trimming at V came to 7 bases and at J to 5 bases, leaving 8 bases not matched to a gene. Per the germline V gene, CDR1 is SQVTM and CDR2 is ANQGSEA. The CDR3 is 13 residues long.

This clonotype was seen at least ten times. Found in a library prepared for alpha chains, this beta chain is an off-target read, and its abundance has little meaning. The V and J genes are TRBV6-5 and TRBJ1-6; no clear D. The CDR3 has 12 residues. The V gene's germline CDR1 is MNHEY and CDR2 SVGAGI. Trimming took 4 bases from V and 12 from J, leaving 10 bases between them. The CDR3 region has the DNA TGTGCCAGCAGTTCCCCCTCGGGACCCCTCCACTTT. It codes for CASSSPSGPLHF.

The sample holds many counts of this clonotype. This beta chain is off target for a library built for alpha chains, so its abundance means little. The CDR3 here is CASSPGTLNNEQFF. The CDR3, as DNA: TGTGCCAGCAGCCCCGGGACCCTTAACAATGAGCAGTTCTTC. The rearrangement links TRBV7-2 to TRBJ2-1, with D perhaps given as TRBD1 or TRBD2 (5 bases each). Germline CDR1 is SGHTA and CDR2 is FQGNSA. This CDR3 is 14 amino acids long. Trimming removed 5 bases at V and 5 bases at J, with 13 bases between.